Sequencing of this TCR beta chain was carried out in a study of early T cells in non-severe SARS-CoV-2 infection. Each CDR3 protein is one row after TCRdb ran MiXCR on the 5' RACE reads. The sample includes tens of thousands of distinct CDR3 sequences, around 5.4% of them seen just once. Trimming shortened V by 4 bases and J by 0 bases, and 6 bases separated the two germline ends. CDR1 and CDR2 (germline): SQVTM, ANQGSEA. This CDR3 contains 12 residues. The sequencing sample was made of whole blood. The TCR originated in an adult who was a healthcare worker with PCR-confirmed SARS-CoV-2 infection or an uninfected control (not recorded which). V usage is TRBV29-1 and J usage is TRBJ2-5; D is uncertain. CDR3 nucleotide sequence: TGCAGCGTTGGCAGTAACCAAGAGACCCAGTACTTC. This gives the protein CSVGSNQETQYF.